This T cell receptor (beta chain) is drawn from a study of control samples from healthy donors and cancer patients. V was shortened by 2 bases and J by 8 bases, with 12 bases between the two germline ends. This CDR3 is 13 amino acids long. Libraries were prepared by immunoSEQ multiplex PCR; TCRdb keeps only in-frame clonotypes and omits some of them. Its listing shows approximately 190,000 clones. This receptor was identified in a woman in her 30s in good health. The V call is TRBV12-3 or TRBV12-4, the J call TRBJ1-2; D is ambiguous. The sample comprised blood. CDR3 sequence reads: CASSLIRAFGYTF. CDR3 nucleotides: TGTGCCAGCAGTTTAATTAGGGCTTTCGGCTACACCTTC.